The T cell receptor (beta chain) under discussion was sequenced for a study of blood T cell repertoires in COVID-19. Study context: COVID-19 samples collected from the United States, Italy and Spain covered acute and convalescent phases. T cells, B-cell-depleted T cells, or PBMCs provided the cDNA or gDNA that served as material.

Study processing details: Estimation of nucleated cell counts was performed using reference gene primer amplification. Using immunoSEQ multiplex PCR, the repertoire was profiled, and TCRdb retains in-frame clones only, with some absent. V and J calls and clone size are as listed in that table; D and trimming were resolved from the DNA. Altogether under 140,000 clones are present, around 76% being singletons, with the ten largest covering around 4%. Germline V gene data show CDR1 as MNHEY and CDR2 as SVGAGI. This CDR3 has 15 amino acids. With V trimmed by 6 bases and J by 2 bases, 3 bases remained unmatched.

This sequence originates from a woman of 80 years or more with acute or convalescent COVID-19. Sequencing was carried out using peripheral blood. The rearrangement uses TRBV6-5 and TRBJ2-1, with TRBD2 matching 11 bases. CDR3 region: CASSLSGRAYNEQFF. The CDR3 DNA sequence: TGTGCCAGCAGCCTTAGCGGGAGGGCCTACAATGAGCAGTTCTTC.